This record looks at one T cell receptor (beta chain) sequence and its context. The clone's antigen remains unknown. Per-nucleotide qualities are absent, and no much larger clonotype sits a single base away. The treatment or condition label on this specimen signifies: live attenuated yellow fever vaccine strain. A standard Ficoll-Paque protocol was used to isolate PBMCs from peripheral blood. Dynabeads CD4 and CD8 positive selection kits were used to isolate the CD4 and CD8 T-cell fractions. TriZol was used to extract RNA from bulk PBMCs, CD4 and CD8 fractions, and dextramer-positive and dextramer-negative fractions. TCRdb shows the sequencer as Illumina NovaSeq 6000. TCR cDNA was synthesized by 5'RACE template switching, through which a universal primer site and unique molecular identifiers were introduced. Priming for cDNA synthesis came from both the TCR alpha and TCR beta constant segments. Two PCR steps were used to amplify libraries, with sample barcodes and sequencing adapters being added in the second step. Sequencing of the libraries was done on either Illumina HiSeq 2500 (2x100 bp) or NovaSeq (2x150 bp). On the authors' methods: Reads were demultiplexed and collapsed into UMI consensus sequences with MIGEC, and V(D)J alignment was performed with MiXCR. Clonotypes responding to the vaccine were identified with edgeR on replicate PBMC samples, with the criteria of FDR below 0.01 and a log2 fold change above 5 up to day 15. CD4 or CD8 identity was assigned to each bulk clonotype according to whether the clonotype was present at higher abundance in the sequenced CD4 repertoire or the sequenced CD8 repertoire. TCRdb ran its own pipeline on the public reads, namely fastp trimming at Q25 and MiXCR clone calling, and kept in-frame beta chains. Each record represents a unique CDR3 protein, reported with the most common genes and DNA among its rows. V and J calls and clone size were set by TCRdb, not the authors. For this sample the table gives about 170,000 distinct CDR3 sequences, of which 11% were detected only once. Of the sample, 36% falls within the top ten clones.

This specimen belongs to a study of T cells after yellow fever vaccination (dated by TCRdb to between 2018 and 2021). General notes on the study: The SMART-Seq v4 Ultra Low Input RNA kit was used to prepare libraries from fractions with low cell numbers. To track T-cell clones before and after primary and booster YFV17D yellow fever vaccination, bulk TCR alpha and beta repertoires were sequenced longitudinally. The cohort comprised two healthy male donors, one aged 18 to 30 and one aged 30 to 40 years. Bulk PBMC replicates and cell subsets were isolated from blood drawn at multiple timepoints before and after both primary and secondary immunization.

In the germline V gene, CDR1 corresponds to MNHNS and CDR2 to SASEGT. Counted from cysteine to phenylalanine, this CDR3 has 14 amino acids. Kept here is only the CDR3 DNA, which spans 42 bases and is read in frame from base 1. V drops 7 bases and J drops 1 base, leaving 13 bases in between. What the research found in general, with its limitations: Because abundant contaminating clonotypes from the bulk population could be contained in FACS-sorted repertoires, computational filtering was required. A small fraction of clonotypes showed up in both the CD4 and CD8 compartments, probably as a result of convergent recombination. The secondary T-cell response was weaker than the primary response but faster, peaking on day 5 instead of day 15. Most clones expanded after primary vaccination were re-detected after the booster (around 96% of CD4 and around 88% of CD8), suggesting broad memory maintenance. Because only two donors were included in the study, the extent to which the findings can be generalized is limited.

The material was CD8+ T cells sorted from PBMCs, obtained 15 days after the yellow fever booster vaccination. The sequence was obtained from a man younger than 30 who received the YFV17D yellow fever vaccine. The V and J genes are TRBV6-1 and TRBJ1-1, with the identity of the D gene unclear. The sequence in DNA is TGTGCCAGCACCTCCCGGGAGGGGAACACTGAAGCTTTCTTT. Its translation is CASTSREGNTEAFF.